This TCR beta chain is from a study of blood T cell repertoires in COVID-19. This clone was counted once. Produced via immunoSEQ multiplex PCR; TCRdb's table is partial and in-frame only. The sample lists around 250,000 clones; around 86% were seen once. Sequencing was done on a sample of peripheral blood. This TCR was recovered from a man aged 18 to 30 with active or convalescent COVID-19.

The CDR3 nucleotides are TGTGCCAGTAGTAGCAGGGGACAGCTTAATTCACCCCTCCACTTT. Protein sequence: CASSSRGQLNSPLHF. The J gene is TRBJ1-6, the V gene TRBV19; 7 nucleotides match TRBD1. Per germline, CDR1 LNHDA and CDR2 SQIVND (reference sequence). V shed 4 bases and J 6 bases; nucleotides not matched to a gene: 6. CDR3 size: 15 residues.